Listed below are T cell receptor beta chains from one sample, sequenced in a study of beta chain features in type 1 diabetes. The data were produced by immunoSEQ multiplex PCR, yet TCRdb's version contains in-frame clones alone and is incomplete. The sample lists under 500,000 clones; 30% were seen once. Input material: naive CD4+ T cells from blood. The source of these receptors is a man aged 18 to 29 in good health. Both conserved end residues are part of each CDR3. A D gene is named only where the DNA matches it firmly. Clone size is not always given. Where it is, it says once, few, many or a class for expanded clones.

j_call clone_size v_call d_call cdr3_aa cdr3_nt
TRBJ2-1 - TRBV29-1 - CSVEPFGAGMGNEQFF TGCAGCGTTGAACCTTTTGGGGCGGGAATGGGCAATGAGCAGTTCTTC
TRBJ2-7 - TRBV10-3 - CAISDHDGSYEQYF TGTGCCATCAGTGACCACGACGGGTCCTACGAGCAGTACTTC
TRBJ2-6 few TRBV19 TRBD1 CASSTGTDGANVLTF TGTGCCAGTAGTACAGGGACAGATGGGGCCAACGTCCTGACTTTC
TRBJ2-3 - TRBV30 TRBD2 CAWSLARTSGITDTQYF TGTGCCTGGAGTCTAGCCCGGACTAGCGGGATAACAGATACGCAGTATTTT
TRBJ2-3 - TRBV28 TRBD2 CASSFSGAGDTQYF TGTGCCAGCAGCTTTAGCGGGGCGGGTGATACGCAGTATTTT
TRBJ2-1 few TRBV6-1 - CASSGLPGASYNEQFF TGTGCCAGCAGTGGCTTACCAGGGGCGTCCTACAATGAGCAGTTCTTC
TRBJ2-7 few TRBV28 TRBD1 CATWDRQHEQYF TGTGCCACCTGGGACAGACAACACGAGCAGTACTTC
TRBJ2-5 few TRBV30 - CAWSVKGRGPLGETQYF TGTGCCTGGAGTGTAAAGGGCCGCGGGCCCCTTGGGGAGACCCAGTACTTC
TRBJ2-3 few TRBV29-1 TRBD2 CSVEGTRPSTDTQYF TGCAGCGTTGAGGGGACTAGACCTAGCACAGATACGCAGTATTTT
TRBJ2-2 few TRBV30 TRBD2 CACTRLAVNTGELFF TGTGCCTGCACCAGACTAGCGGTGAACACCGGGGAGCTGTTTTTT